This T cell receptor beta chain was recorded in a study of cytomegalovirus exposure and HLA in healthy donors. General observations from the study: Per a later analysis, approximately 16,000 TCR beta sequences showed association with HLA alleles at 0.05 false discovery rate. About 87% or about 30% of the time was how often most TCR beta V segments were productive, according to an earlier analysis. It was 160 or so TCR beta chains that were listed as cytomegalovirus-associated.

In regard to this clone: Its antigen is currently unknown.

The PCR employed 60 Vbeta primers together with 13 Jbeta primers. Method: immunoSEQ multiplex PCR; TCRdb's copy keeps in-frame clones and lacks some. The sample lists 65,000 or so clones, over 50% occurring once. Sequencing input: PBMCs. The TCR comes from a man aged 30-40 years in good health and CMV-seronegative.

The CDR3 loop reads CASPTAGALSPLHF. The CDR3 region has the DNA TGTGCCTCACCCACGGCAGGGGCGCTTTCACCCCTCCACTTT. The rearrangement links TRBV30 to TRBJ1-6, with D perhaps TRBD1 (6 bases). Trimming removed 7 bases at V and 9 bases at J, with 19 bases between. Germline assignment: CDR1 GTSNPN and CDR2 SVGIG (reference sequence). The CDR3 covers 14 residues.